This T cell receptor beta chain was captured by sequencing in a study of post-analysis software for immune sequencing data. Study as a whole: Courses of disease covered relapsing-remitting, secondary progressive and progressive-relapsing multiple sclerosis. Study-level points and caveats: Multiple sclerosis patients had significantly lower normalized Chao1 diversity than controls. Patients used several TRBV segments, including TRBV5-6, TRBV5-1 and TRBV20-1, more often than controls.

The V and J ends lost 1 base and 1 base respectively, with 12 bases between them. The germline CDR1 and CDR2 sequences are MGHRA and YSYEKL. The CDR3 consists of 16 residues. Presence of unique molecular identifiers characterized the TCR beta cDNA libraries. T cells numbering roughly 0.9 to 10 million yielded cDNA molecules that totaled roughly 0.5 million. TCRdb called the PCR reads again in MiXCR, with one record for every CDR3 protein. In the table there are roughly 540,000 distinct CDR3 sequences, around 36% of which are singletons. This clonotype was counted a single time. Its specificity is unknown.

The TCR comes from a girl under 18 with multiple sclerosis. Sequencing was carried out using blood. The chain has TRBV4-1 and TRBJ2-3; a weak D match, TRBD2 (7 bases). The CDR3 nucleotides are TGCGCCAGCAGCCAAGGAAGGGGGGGTGGCACAGATACGCAGTATTTT. Translated, it gives CASSQGRGGGTDTQYF.